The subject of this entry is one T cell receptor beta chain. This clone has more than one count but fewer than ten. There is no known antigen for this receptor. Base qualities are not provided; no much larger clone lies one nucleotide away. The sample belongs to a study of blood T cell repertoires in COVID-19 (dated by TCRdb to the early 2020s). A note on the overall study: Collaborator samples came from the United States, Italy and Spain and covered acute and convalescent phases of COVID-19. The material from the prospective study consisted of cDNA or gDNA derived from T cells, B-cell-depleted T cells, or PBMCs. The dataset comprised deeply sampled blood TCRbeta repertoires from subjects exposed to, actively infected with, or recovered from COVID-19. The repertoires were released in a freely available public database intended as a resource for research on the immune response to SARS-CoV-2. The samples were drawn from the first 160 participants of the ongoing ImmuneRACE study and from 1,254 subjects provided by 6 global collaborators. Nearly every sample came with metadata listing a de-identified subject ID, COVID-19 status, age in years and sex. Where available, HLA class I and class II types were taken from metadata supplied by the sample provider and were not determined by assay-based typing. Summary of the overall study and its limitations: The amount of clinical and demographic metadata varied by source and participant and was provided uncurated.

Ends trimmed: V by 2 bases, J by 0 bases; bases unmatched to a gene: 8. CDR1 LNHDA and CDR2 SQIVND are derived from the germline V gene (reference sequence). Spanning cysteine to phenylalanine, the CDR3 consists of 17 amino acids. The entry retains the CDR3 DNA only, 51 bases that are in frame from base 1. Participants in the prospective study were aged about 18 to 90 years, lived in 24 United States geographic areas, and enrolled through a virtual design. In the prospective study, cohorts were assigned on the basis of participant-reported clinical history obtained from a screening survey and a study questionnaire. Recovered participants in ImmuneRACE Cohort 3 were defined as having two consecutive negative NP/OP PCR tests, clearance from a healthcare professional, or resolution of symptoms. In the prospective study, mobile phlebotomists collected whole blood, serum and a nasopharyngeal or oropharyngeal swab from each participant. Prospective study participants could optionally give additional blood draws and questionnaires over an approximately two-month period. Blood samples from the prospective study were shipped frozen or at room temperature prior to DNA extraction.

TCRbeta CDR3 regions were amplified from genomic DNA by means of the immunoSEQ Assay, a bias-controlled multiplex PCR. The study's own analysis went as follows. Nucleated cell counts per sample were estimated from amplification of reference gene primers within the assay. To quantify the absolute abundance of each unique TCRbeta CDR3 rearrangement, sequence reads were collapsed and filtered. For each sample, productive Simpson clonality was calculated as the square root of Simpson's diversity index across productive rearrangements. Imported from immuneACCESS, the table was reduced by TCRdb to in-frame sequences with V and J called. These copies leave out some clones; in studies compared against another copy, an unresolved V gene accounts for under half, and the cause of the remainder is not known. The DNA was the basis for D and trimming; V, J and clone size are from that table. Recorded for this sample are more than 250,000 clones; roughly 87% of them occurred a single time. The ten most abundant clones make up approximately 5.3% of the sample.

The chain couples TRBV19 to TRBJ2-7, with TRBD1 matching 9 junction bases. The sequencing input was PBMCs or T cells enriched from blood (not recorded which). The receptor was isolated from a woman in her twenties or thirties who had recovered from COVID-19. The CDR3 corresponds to CASSISTGGYSSYEQYF. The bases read TGTGCCAGTAGTATAAGCACAGGGGGCTATAGCTCCTACGAGCAGTACTTC.